Listed here are 8 T cell receptor beta chains from one sample, sequenced in a study of cytomegalovirus exposure and HLA in healthy donors. Sequencing was performed with immunoSEQ multiplex PCR; in TCRdb, only in-frame clones are kept and a portion is missing. The table records around 69,000 clones, nearly 96% of them present only once. Sequenced input: PBMCs. The source is a young woman in good health and CMV-seropositive.

The J gene is TRBJ1-1, the V gene TRBV28; TRBD1 is a possible D gene (6 bases). The germline CDR1 and CDR2 sequences are MDHEN and SYDVKM. V shed 3 bases and J shed 3 bases, with 11 bases lying between them. The CDR3 is made up of 14 amino acids. The DNA for the CDR3 is TGTGCCAGCAGTTTGCGGGGGGCGCACACTGAAGCTTTCTTT. Translated: CASSLRGAHTEAFF.

J is TRBJ2-6 and V is TRBV5-1; tentative D call: TRBD1 (5 bases). The ends were cut back, 0 bases at V and 1 base at J, with 5 bases in the middle. Germline loops: CDR1 SGHRS, CDR2 YFSETQ. The CDR3 totals 15 residues. The CDR3 spells CASSLEGSGANVLTF. The CDR3, as DNA: TGCGCCAGCAGCTTGGAGGGGTCTGGGGCCAACGTCCTGACTTTC.

V usage is TRBV7-6 and J usage is TRBJ1-2; D is possibly TRBD1 (6 bases). The CDR3 spans 15 residues. Trimming stripped 5 bases from V and 5 bases from J, with 18 bases between. Looked up from germline, CDR1 is SGHVS and CDR2 is FNYEAQ. DNA for the CDR3: TGTGCCAGCAGCCCTAGTCACAGGGCCCTTTATGGCTACACCTTC. Translating it yields CASSPSHRALYGYTF.

This sequence joins TRBV7-6 and TRBJ2-7, with D possibly being TRBD1 (6 bases). Trimming left V 5 bases short and J 0 bases short, with 11 bases between. Per the germline V gene, CDR1 is SGHVS and CDR2 is FNYEAQ. This CDR3 is 14 amino acids long. CDR3 residues: CASSQTGTSYEQYF. For the CDR3, the DNA is TGTGCCAGCAGCCAAACAGGGACCTCCTACGAGCAGTACTTC.

The gene calls are TRBV18 and TRBJ2-1; 7 nucleotides agree with TRBD2. Germline assignment: CDR1 KGHSH and CDR2 LQKENI. CDR3 length: 14 amino acids. Trimming removed 6 bases from V and 4 bases from J; junction bases left unmatched: 6. The CDR3 loop is CASSPSGVYNEQFF. DNA for the CDR3: TGTGCCAGCTCCCCAAGCGGGGTGTACAATGAGCAGTTCTTC.

The chain combines TRBV19 with TRBJ2-1; 7 bases align to TRBD1. The length of the CDR3 is 14 residues. Trimming at V came to 6 bases and at J to 1 base, leaving 3 bases not matched to a gene. Germline V CDR1 and CDR2: LNHDA, SQIVND (reference sequence). This CDR3 reads CASSKQGSYNEQFF. As DNA, the CDR3 is TGTGCCAGTAGCAAACAGGGGTCCTACAATGAGCAGTTCTTC.

This rearrangement joins TRBV9 to TRBJ2-3; 11 nucleotides match TRBD2. The junction had 11 bases not matched to a gene; V was cut back by 4 bases and J by 1 base. CDR3 length: 18 amino acids. Per the germline V gene, CDR1 is SGDLS and CDR2 is YYNGEE. The CDR3 sequence: CASSPHPPGLAGTDTQYF. DNA for the CDR3: TGTGCCAGCAGCCCTCACCCCCCGGGACTAGCGGGCACAGATACGCAGTATTTT.

The V gene is TRBV29-1, the J gene TRBJ2-7; D perhaps matches TRBD1 (5 bases). Germline V CDR1 and CDR2: SQVTM, ANQGSEA. V gave up 2 bases and J gave up 2 bases, with 19 bases separating them. This CDR3 is built from 16 residues. The CDR3 bases are TGCAGCGTTGAACCCCAGGGCGCAATCGGAACCTACGAGCAGTACTTC. Protein sequence: CSVEPQGAIGTYEQYF.